This T cell receptor (beta chain) was found in a study of PD-L1 blockade in urothelial cancer. At the level of the study: Intravenous atezolizumab, 1,200 mg every 3 weeks, was begun by patients in the mid-2010s. Timepoints chosen for blood analysis were 3 weeks (second dose) and 6 weeks after treatment start.

The time point: peripheral blood 6 weeks after treatment start. Germline lookup yields CDR1 LGHNT and CDR2 FRNRAP. Trimming at V came to 0 bases and at J to 6 bases, leaving 9 bases not matched to a gene. This CDR3 has 17 amino acids. Profiled with immunoSEQ multiplex PCR; TCRdb holds only in-frame clones, not every one. The table lists 25,000 to 30,000 clones, over 60% of them singletons. The TCR originated in a man in his 70s with urothelial cancer. This rearrangement joins TRBV12-5 to TRBJ2-7, with 12 bases identical to TRBD1. Sequenced material: PBMCs, taken around atezolizumab (anti-PD-L1) treatment. The CDR3 is CASGLVRDRGRPVEQYF. In nucleotides, the CDR3 is TGTGCTAGTGGTTTGGTCCGGGACAGGGGGCGCCCCGTCGAGCAGTACTTC.